This entry lists 15 T cell receptor beta chains sequenced from one sample in a study of identical twins. TCRdb used MiXCR to reprocess the 5' RACE reads, holding one entry per CDR3 protein. The sample consists of about 660,000 distinct CDR3 sequences, approximately 9% of them appearing once. Another study also made use of these data, one on yellow fever vaccine responses in identical twins.

Sample: PBMCs. The receptor source for this set is a woman under 30 in good health.

The chain is built from TRBV7-8 and TRBJ2-7; the match to TRBD2 covers 12 bases. Germline V gene data show CDR1 as SGHVS and CDR2 as FQNEAQ. The CDR3 is 14 amino acids. The V segment lost 6 bases and the J segment 5 bases; nucleotides outside the gene matches: 5. CDR3 loop: CASSVGLAGHEQYF. CDR3 coding DNA: TGTGCCAGCAGTGTGGGACTAGCGGGCCACGAGCAGTACTTC.

V is TRBV7-9 and J is TRBJ2-7, with TRBD1 matching over 11 bases. V gave up 5 bases and J gave up 6 bases; unmatched junction bases: 6. This CDR3 has 14 residues. Germline CDR1 is SEHNR and CDR2 is FQNEAQ (reference sequence). CDR3 nucleotide sequence: TGTGCCAGCAGCCGGGCGGACAGGGGGCCCGAGCAGTACTTC. Its translation is CASSRADRGPEQYF. Looking up the rest from reference TRBV7-9 and TRBJ2-7 gives the full variable domain: DTGVSQNPRHKITKRGQNVTFRCDPISEHNRLYWYRQTLGQGPEFLTYFQNEAQLEKSRLLSDRFSAERPKGSFSTLEIQRTEQGDSAMYLCASSRADRGPEQYFGPGTRLTVT.

This clonotype was observed a handful of times. CDR3 sequence (DNA): TGTGCCAGCACCCCGACGGGACAGGGGAACACCGGGGAGCTGTTTTTT. Translated: CASTPTGQGNTGELFF. The genes are TRBV5-6 and TRBJ2-2, with TRBD1 identical over 9 bases. V lost 6 bases and J lost 1; bases outside the gene matches: 7. The CDR3 is made up of 16 amino acids. The germline gives CDR1 SGHDT, CDR2 YYEEEE.

V and J are TRBV7-9 and TRBJ1-1, with D maybe TRBD1 (6 bases). V gave up 1 base and J gave up 5 bases, with 11 bases separating them. The CDR3 is made up of 14 amino acids. The germline V gene has CDR1 SEHNR and CDR2 FQNEAQ (reference sequence). CDR3 DNA: TGTGCCAGCAGCTTAGAGCCAGGGGATACTGAAGCTTTCTTT. Translation gives CASSLEPGDTEAFF.

Only a few counts were recorded for this clonotype. V usage is TRBV6-1 and J usage is TRBJ2-3, with D perhaps TRBD2 (6 bases). The length of the CDR3 is 16 residues. Between the trimmed V and J ends, which lost 6 bases and 0 bases, there was a span of 16 bases. Germline V gene lookup returns CDR1 MNHNS and CDR2 SASEGT. The CDR3 region is CASSERAGRSTDTQYF. The CDR3 nucleotides read TGTGCCAGCAGCGAACGCGCGGGACGGAGCACAGATACGCAGTATTTT.

The V gene is TRBV27, the J gene TRBJ2-7, with 7 bases matching TRBD1. Germline CDR1 and CDR2: MNHEY and SMNVEV (reference sequence). Trimming took 2 bases from V and 3 from J; bases not matched to a gene: 4. The CDR3 totals 14 residues. The CDR3 protein is CASSLRDSVYEQYF. In DNA, the CDR3 is TGTGCCAGCAGTTTACGGGACAGTGTCTACGAGCAGTACTTC.

The gene calls are TRBV2 and TRBJ2-7; 8 nucleotides align to TRBD2. Trimming cost V 4 bases and J 0 bases; bases outside gene matches: 5. The CDR3 length is 15 residues. Germline values: CDR1 SNHLY, CDR2 FYNNEI. As DNA, the CDR3 is TGTGCCAGCAGTGTGTGGCGGGGGGTCTCCTACGAGCAGTACTTC. It codes for CASSVWRGVSYEQYF.

A few counts support this clonotype. J is TRBJ2-6 and V is TRBV20-1; D uncertain. The ends were cut back, 0 bases at V and 0 bases at J, with 0 bases in the middle. The CDR3 is made up of 13 amino acids. Germline V gene data show CDR1 as DFQATT and CDR2 as SNEGSKA (reference sequence). DNA of the CDR3: TGCAGTGCTAGAGACTCTGGGGCCAACGTCCTGACTTTC. It specifies CSARDSGANVLTF.

The chain couples TRBV12-3 or TRBV12-4 to TRBJ2-7; 9 nucleotides match TRBD2. J gave up 7 bases and V 0 bases, and 10 bases lay outside the gene matches. The CDR3 is 16 residues long. CDR3 residues: CASSLASGGGAGEQYF. CDR3 DNA sequence: TGTGCCAGCAGTTTAGCGTCCGGCGGGGGGGCCGGGGAGCAGTACTTC.

The V call is TRBV9, the J call TRBJ2-7; no reliable D call. Trimming shortened V by 0 bases and J by 2 bases, and 9 bases separated the two germline ends. The CDR3 is 14 residues long. Germline V gene sequence: CDR1 SGDLS, CDR2 YYNGEE. The CDR3 loop is CASSVAASPYEQYF. In DNA, the CDR3 is TGTGCCAGCAGCGTAGCAGCGTCCCCCTACGAGCAGTACTTC.

This clonotype has at least ten counts. The chain has TRBV25-1 and TRBJ2-2; a weak D match, TRBD2 (6 bases). Looked up from germline, CDR1 is MGHDK and CDR2 is SYGVNS. This CDR3 is 14 amino acids long. V shed 8 bases and J shed 5 bases, with 15 bases lying between them. CDR3 DNA: TGTGCCAGCCATGCCGGCGGGGAAACCGGGGAGCTGTTTTTT. Translating it yields CASHAGGETGELFF. The complete variable domain, with remaining parts taken from reference TRBV25-1 and TRBJ2-2, reads EADIYQTPRYLVIGTGKKITLECSQTMGHDKMYWYQQDPGMELHLIHYSYGVNSTEKGDLSSESTVSRIRTEHFPLTLESARPSHTSQYLCASHAGGETGELFFGEGSRLTVL.

This clonotype was seen just once. The chain carries TRBV20-1 and TRBJ2-1; 9 bases are shared with TRBD2. V shed 1 base, J shed 6 bases, and the junction held 13 bases outside the gene matches. In germline, CDR1 is DFQATT, CDR2 SNEGSKA (reference sequence). The CDR3 is made up of 17 amino acids. The CDR3 nucleotides are TGCAGTGCTAGAGTCGGGACTAGCCCAATCCCATCCAATGAGCAGTTCTTC. This codes for CSARVGTSPIPSNEQFF.

This clonotype showed up just a few times. V and J are TRBV12-3 or TRBV12-4 and TRBJ2-5, with 11 bases identical to TRBD2. J gave up 3 bases and V 6 bases, and 15 bases lay outside the gene matches. The CDR3 is 18 residues long. The CDR3 DNA reads TGTGCCAGCAGCTGGGGTCTAGCGGGGGGCCTGGACAAAGAGACCCAGTACTTC. Translation: CASSWGLAGGLDKETQYF.

The rearrangement links TRBV5-1 to TRBJ1-1; D gene unclear. The V end was cut by 2 bases, the J end by 8 bases, with 13 bases between. The CDR3 totals 13 residues. Germline-derived CDR1 and CDR2 are SGHRS and YFSETQ. The CDR3 region is CASSFTHGTEAFF. In DNA form, the CDR3 reads TGCGCCAGCAGCTTTACACATGGTACGGAAGCTTTCTTT.

This sequence joins TRBV7-6 and TRBJ2-5; TRBD1 matches 7 bases. The CDR3 has 15 residues. With 0 bases clipped from V and 4 bases from J, the junction kept 5 bases outside the gene matches. CDR1 SGHVS and CDR2 FNYEAQ come from the germline V gene. Here the CDR3 reads CASSLARTGTETQYF. Here the CDR3 DNA reads TGTGCCAGCAGCTTAGCCCGGACAGGTACAGAGACCCAGTACTTC. Filled out from reference TRBV7-6 and TRBJ2-5, the complete variable domain reads GAGVSQSPRYKVTKRGQDVALRCDPISGHVSLYWYRQALGQGPEFLTYFNYEAQQDKSGLPNDRFSAERPEGSISTLTIQRTEQRDSAMYRCASSLARTGTETQYFGPGTRLLVL.